Sequencing of this TCR beta chain was carried out in a study of beta chain features in type 1 diabetes. Reverse transcription of all isolated RNA meant that expressed TCRB transcripts were sequenced. Sequencing was performed with immunoSEQ multiplex PCR; in TCRdb, only in-frame clones are kept and a portion is missing. The sample shows under 300,000 clones, around 7.8% of them seen only once. The CDR3 is made up of 14 amino acids. The germline V gene encodes CDR1 MNHEY and CDR2 SMNVEV (reference sequence). As concerns this clone: One end of the junction is discordant with germline, which a read error may explain.

Sequencing used central memory CD4+ T cells from blood. V gene TRBV27 combines with J gene TRBJ2-7; 7 nucleotides line up with TRBD1. The clonotype comes from a woman aged 18-30 years in good health. Here the CDR3 reads CASSLNRGSYERYF. The CDR3 nucleotides read TGTGCCAGCAGTTTAAACAGGGGCTCCTACGAGCGGTACTTC.